The rows below give T cell receptor beta chains drawn from one sample of a study of blood T cell repertoires in COVID-19. Method: immunoSEQ multiplex PCR; TCRdb's copy keeps in-frame clones and lacks some. The sample shows 300,000 to 450,000 clones, 88% of them seen only once. Sequenced input: PBMCs or T cells enriched from blood (not recorded which). Every receptor here comes from a woman aged 18-30 years who had recovered from COVID-19. CDR3s include the opening cysteine and the closing phenylalanine or tryptophan. Fields, in order: V gene, clone size, CDR3 length, J gene, CDR3 protein. Clone size appears in some rows only: once, few, many, or a class for an expanded clone.

v_gene: TRBV10-2; abundance: NA; len: 15; j_gene: TRBJ2-5; CDR3aa: CASKGVAGGEETQYF
v_gene: TRBV25-1; abundance: few; len: 15; j_gene: TRBJ1-4; CDR3aa: CASSRQGTSVEKLFF
v_gene: TRBV28; abundance: NA; len: 15; j_gene: TRBJ1-6; CDR3aa: CASSFAGTGPSPLHF
v_gene: TRBV28; abundance: NA; len: 14; j_gene: TRBJ1-4; CDR3aa: CASSFRGSNEKLFF
v_gene: TRBV7-3; abundance: NA; len: 15; j_gene: TRBJ2-2; CDR3aa: CASSPSRPGPGELFF
v_gene: TRBV13; abundance: once; len: 17; j_gene: TRBJ1-6; CDR3aa: CASSDMGTGLLRSPLHF
v_gene: TRBV5-1; abundance: NA; len: 15; j_gene: TRBJ1-4; CDR3aa: CASSPGQGSYEKLFF
v_gene: TRBV27; abundance: NA; len: 13; j_gene: TRBJ2-5; CDR3aa: CASSLFPRETQYF
v_gene: TRBV3-1/TRBV3-2; abundance: NA; len: 15; j_gene: TRBJ2-3; CDR3aa: CASSHVAGGTDTQYF
v_gene: TRBV7-6; abundance: NA; len: 17; j_gene: TRBJ2-3; CDR3aa: CASSPDRKTFLTDTQYF
v_gene: TRBV19; abundance: NA; len: 14; j_gene: TRBJ1-1; CDR3aa: CASKLYRLNTEAFF
v_gene: TRBV10-3; abundance: few; len: 15; j_gene: TRBJ1-5; CDR3aa: CAISREGADDQPQHF
v_gene: TRBV16; abundance: NA; len: 15; j_gene: TRBJ2-3; CDR3aa: CASSQRGGETDTQYF
v_gene: TRBV27; abundance: NA; len: 15; j_gene: TRBJ2-7; CDR3aa: CASSLSGTVTYEQYF
v_gene: TRBV9; abundance: NA; len: 13; j_gene: TRBJ1-1; CDR3aa: CASSVGQGTQAFF
v_gene: TRBV4-2; abundance: NA; len: 12; j_gene: TRBJ2-2; CDR3aa: CASTGAYGELFF
v_gene: TRBV4-1; abundance: NA; len: 16; j_gene: TRBJ1-1; CDR3aa: CASSQVGNRGRTEAFF
v_gene: TRBV27; abundance: NA; len: 13; j_gene: TRBJ2-7; CDR3aa: CASMGGSSYEQYF
v_gene: TRBV6-1; abundance: NA; len: 14; j_gene: TRBJ2-7; CDR3aa: CASSEAGGTYEQYF
v_gene: TRBV29-1; abundance: NA; len: 14; j_gene: TRBJ1-5; CDR3aa: CSVVIYPGNQPQHF
v_gene: TRBV5-1; abundance: NA; len: 15; j_gene: TRBJ1-1; CDR3aa: CASSFLVRGNTEAFF
v_gene: TRBV5-1; abundance: NA; len: 16; j_gene: TRBJ2-7; CDR3aa: CASSPEDRPSTYEQYF
v_gene: TRBV12-3/TRBV12-4; abundance: NA; len: 13; j_gene: TRBJ1-2; CDR3aa: CASRGTGNYGYTF
v_gene: TRBV4-1; abundance: NA; len: 15; j_gene: TRBJ1-4; CDR3aa: CASSFSTGADEKLFF
v_gene: TRBV19; abundance: many; len: 13; j_gene: TRBJ2-3; CDR3aa: CASSIRSSGAQYF
v_gene: TRBV2; abundance: NA; len: 15; j_gene: TRBJ1-5; CDR3aa: CASSEGGGSWQPQHF
v_gene: TRBV28; abundance: NA; len: 12; j_gene: TRBJ1-2; CDR3aa: CASSLPNYGYTF
v_gene: TRBV27; abundance: NA; len: 12; j_gene: TRBJ1-5; CDR3aa: CASSMRNQPQHF
v_gene: TRBV6-5; abundance: NA; len: 15; j_gene: TRBJ1-2; CDR3aa: CASSYGGQGYYGYTF
v_gene: TRBV28; abundance: few; len: 15; j_gene: TRBJ1-3; CDR3aa: CASSIRVREWDTIYF
v_gene: TRBV15; abundance: NA; len: 15; j_gene: TRBJ1-6; CDR3aa: CATSRDRGQGSPLHF
v_gene: TRBV2; abundance: NA; len: 13; j_gene: TRBJ1-6; CDR3aa: CAVGTDYNSPLHF
v_gene: TRBV3-1/TRBV3-2; abundance: NA; len: 15; j_gene: TRBJ2-1; CDR3aa: CASSQHAQVSLEQFF
v_gene: TRBV27; abundance: NA; len: 14; j_gene: TRBJ2-1; CDR3aa: CASSLTRGANEQFF
v_gene: TRBV5-1; abundance: NA; len: 14; j_gene: TRBJ2-7; CDR3aa: CASSFLSTTYEQYF
v_gene: TRBV11-2; abundance: NA; len: 13; j_gene: TRBJ1-4; CDR3aa: CASSLAGSEKLFF
v_gene: TRBV7-9; abundance: NA; len: 15; j_gene: TRBJ1-1; CDR3aa: CASSLEMGLHTEAFF
v_gene: TRBV1; abundance: NA; len: 16; j_gene: TRBJ2-3; CDR3aa: CTSSWRWTSNTDTQYF
v_gene: TRBV9; abundance: once; len: 14; j_gene: TRBJ2-7; CDR3aa: CASSGEGAVGEQYF
v_gene: TRBV4-3; abundance: NA; len: 15; j_gene: TRBJ2-1; CDR3aa: CASSQGPTSVSEQFF
v_gene: TRBV25-1; abundance: NA; len: 15; j_gene: TRBJ2-3; CDR3aa: CASSDGGLGTDTQYF
v_gene: TRBV5-6; abundance: NA; len: 15; j_gene: TRBJ2-7; CDR3aa: CASSLTPGQGNEQYF
v_gene: TRBV6-1; abundance: NA; len: 17; j_gene: TRBJ1-2; CDR3aa: CASSEMTGVWANYGYTF
v_gene: TRBV13; abundance: NA; len: 16; j_gene: TRBJ1-1; CDR3aa: CASSLGFSRDKTEAFF
v_gene: TRBV7-2; abundance: once; len: 14; j_gene: TRBJ1-4; CDR3aa: CASSSQGANEKLFF
v_gene: TRBV7-2; abundance: NA; len: 17; j_gene: TRBJ2-3; CDR3aa: CASSLVSGLTSTDTQYF
v_gene: TRBV6-5; abundance: NA; len: 15; j_gene: TRBJ2-7; CDR3aa: CASSYQTSGDYEQYF
v_gene: TRBV5-1; abundance: NA; len: 16; j_gene: TRBJ1-3; CDR3aa: CASSLAVGQGANTIYF
v_gene: TRBV12-5; abundance: NA; len: 14; j_gene: TRBJ1-1; CDR3aa: CASGPPRVDPLAFF
v_gene: TRBV18; abundance: NA; len: 15; j_gene: TRBJ2-1; CDR3aa: CASSPLVAGSNEQFF
v_gene: TRBV9; abundance: NA; len: 13; j_gene: TRBJ1-1; CDR3aa: CASSVVRERKAFF
v_gene: TRBV5-8; abundance: NA; len: 15; j_gene: TRBJ2-7; CDR3aa: CASSVTGTDTYEQYF
v_gene: TRBV6-5; abundance: NA; len: 14; j_gene: TRBJ2-2; CDR3aa: CASSYAQGTGELFF
v_gene: TRBV5-4; abundance: once; len: 13; j_gene: TRBJ2-7; CDR3aa: CASSQQGLDEQYF
v_gene: TRBV6-5; abundance: NA; len: 13; j_gene: TRBJ2-3; CDR3aa: CASTTAGADTQYF
v_gene: TRBV5-1; abundance: NA; len: 16; j_gene: TRBJ1-2; CDR3aa: CASSLAPPQENYGYTF